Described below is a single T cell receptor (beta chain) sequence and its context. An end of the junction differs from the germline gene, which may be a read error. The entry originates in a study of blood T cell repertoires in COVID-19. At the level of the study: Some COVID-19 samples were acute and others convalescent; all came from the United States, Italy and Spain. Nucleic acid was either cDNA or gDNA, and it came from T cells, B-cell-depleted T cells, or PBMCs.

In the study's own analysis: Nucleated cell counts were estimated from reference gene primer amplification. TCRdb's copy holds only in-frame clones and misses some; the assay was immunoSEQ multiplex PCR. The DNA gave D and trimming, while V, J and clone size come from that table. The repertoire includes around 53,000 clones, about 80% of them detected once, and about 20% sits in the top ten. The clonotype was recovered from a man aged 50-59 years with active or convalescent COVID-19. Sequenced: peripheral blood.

The DNA of the CDR3 is TGTGCCAGTAGTACCGGACTAGCGGCCTCCCACGAGCAGTACTTC. As protein: CASSTGLAASHEQYF. The rearrangement joins TRBV19 to TRBJ2-7; 10 bases map to TRBD2. This CDR3 has 15 residues. Looked up from germline, CDR1 is LNHDA and CDR2 is SQIVND (reference sequence).